The clone carrying this TCR beta chain was recorded a few times. Its cognate antigen is unknown. Other DNA sequences of this sample code for an identical CDR3. Expressed TCRB transcripts were sequenced after all isolated RNA was converted to cDNA. Method: immunoSEQ multiplex PCR; TCRdb's copy keeps in-frame clones and lacks some. The sample includes around 150,000 clones, approximately 8.8% of them seen just once. This record comes from a study of beta chain features in type 1 diabetes. Study at large: The study examined about 110,000,000 sorted cells across all samples. Study-level findings and limits: Whether TCRB rearrangement is influenced by HLA type was left unresolved in this analysis. Significant though moderate, a shortening of TCRB CDR3s appeared in all four CD4+ subsets of Type 1 diabetes patients. The VDJ junctions of type 1 diabetes patients carried fewer insertions and more deletions.

In all sorted populations, purity surpassed 95%. Germline V CDR1 and CDR2: SEHNR, FQNEAQ (reference sequence). CDR3 length: 15 residues. V was pared by 4 bases and J by 2 bases, with 0 bases of the junction left unmatched. The gene calls are TRBV7-9 and TRBJ2-1; TRBD2 matches 12 bases. Sequencing was carried out using central memory CD4+ T cells from blood. This clonotype was obtained from a woman aged 25 to 45 with type 1 diabetes. CDR3: CASSSSGRAYNEQFF. DNA of the CDR3: TGTGCCAGCAGCTCTAGCGGGAGGGCCTACAATGAGCAGTTCTTC. The full variable domain, rest sourced from reference TRBV7-9 and TRBJ2-1, is DTGVSQNPRHKITKRGQNVTFRCDPISEHNRLYWYRQTLGQGPEFLTYFQNEAQLEKSRLLSDRFSAERPKGSFSTLEIQRTEQGDSAMYLCASSSSGRAYNEQFFGPGTRLTVL.